Listed below are T cell receptor beta chains from one sample, sequenced in a study of cytomegalovirus exposure and HLA in healthy donors. The method was immunoSEQ multiplex PCR; TCRdb's version includes in-frame clones alone and lacks a portion of them. The sample lists under 150,000 clones, approximately 80% seen once, with about 0.71% in the top ten. The material sequenced was PBMCs. Source of these receptors: a man younger than 35 in good health and CMV-seronegative. Each CDR3 is given with its conserved first and last residue. D genes are given only for firm matches.

V	D	CDR3
TRBV19	NA	CASRDGTVQETQYF
TRBV30	NA	CAWSVLRGAGQPQHF
TRBV27	NA	CASSLLTGNTEAFF
TRBV7-3	TRBD1	CASSLTKGGTYGYTF
TRBV7-2	TRBD1	CASSLSPQGASWNTEAFF
TRBV5-4	NA	CASSTYYEQYF
TRBV30	TRBD2	CAWRLAGVQETQYF
TRBV12-5	TRBD2	CASGPPRAGGTSYNEQFF
TRBV5-6	NA	CASSLAASRTTDTQYF
TRBV4-2	NA	CASSQGGRASNQPQHF
TRBV5-4	TRBD1	CASSIGQAANYGYTF
TRBV4-2	TRBD1	CASRGDRGQETQYF
TRBV30	NA	CAWTVAGELFF
TRBV15	TRBD1	CATSRDRTGGTEAFF
TRBV25-1	NA	CASSEGPGYMVYEQYF
TRBV19	NA	CASSVRGGYNEQFF
TRBV18	NA	CASSPISGSGISTEAFF
TRBV30	NA	CAWRRSHSNQPQHF
TRBV6-6	NA	CASSSGLRVLEQYF
TRBV6-1	NA	CASSEYPSGEFRNYGYTF
TRBV9	NA	CASSLNRDTHYEQYF
TRBV12-5	NA	CASGHGPQDYGYTF
TRBV7-9	NA	CASRTRPTDTQYF
TRBV7-9	NA	CASSLELLGSTEAFF
TRBV4-1	NA	CASTLTEYNEQFF
TRBV7-9	NA	CASSGGTDPYEQYF
TRBV28	NA	CASSLRREAEAFF
TRBV2	NA	CASRVTSLAVKNIQYF
TRBV28	TRBD1	CASRLQRDRDQPQHF
TRBV9	NA	CARIRSWAYEQYF
TRBV7-7	NA	CASSAYRSTEAFF
TRBV5-1	TRBD2	CASSSGGVYSTDTQYF
TRBV7-2	TRBD2	CASSHRGETGELFF
TRBV5-1	TRBD2	CASSRGTSQETQYF
TRBV6-5	NA	CASSSGQTYGYTF
TRBV29-1	NA	CSVETSPRVYGYTF
TRBV9	TRBD1	CASSPGQGGFPYGYTF
TRBV5-5	NA	CASSGSQGRWETQYF
TRBV2	NA	CASSDRGIGNTIYF
TRBV18	NA	CASSPAARGKYNEQFF
TRBV4-3	NA	CASSQSGRRTSEAFF
TRBV2	NA	CASSEETVINSPLHF
TRBV9	NA	CASSEGGGARNEQYF
TRBV30	TRBD1	CAWRDRGNQPQHF
TRBV5-6	TRBD2	CASSQRLLAGITDTQYF